This is a list of T cell receptor beta chains from one sample in a study of PD-L1 blockade in urothelial cancer. Clones were read by immunoSEQ multiplex PCR, and TCRdb kept only the in-frame ones, dropping some. Seen here are 38,000 or so clones, approximately 81% observed once, and the top ten hold roughly 2.5%. The specimen was PBMCs, collected around atezolizumab (anti-PD-L1) treatment. The receptors were gathered from a man between 70 and 80 years old with urothelial cancer. Both conserved end residues are part of each CDR3. A D gene is named only where the DNA matches it firmly. For some rows the clone size is stated as once, few or many, or as a class when expanded; others skip it.

D gene	V gene	J gene	clone size	CDR3 protein	CDR3 DNA
NA	TRBV2	TRBJ1-2	few	CASSATQGVYYGYTF	TGTGCCAGCAGCGCTACACAGGGAGTCTACTATGGCTACACCTTC
NA	TRBV7-6	TRBJ2-5	once	CASSLESGAAQETQYF	TGTGCCAGCAGCTTAGAAAGCGGCGCCGCGCAAGAGACCCAGTACTTC
NA	TRBV19	TRBJ2-1	once	CASSGGTYNEQFF	TGTGCCAGTAGTGGCGGGACTTACAATGAGCAGTTCTTC
NA	TRBV5-4	TRBJ2-7	NA	CASRTGLLGYEQYF	TGTGCCAGCAGGACGGGACTTCTGGGGTACGAGCAGTACTTC
NA	TRBV5-6	TRBJ1-1	NA	CASSLAAGTGEAFF	TGTGCCAGCAGCTTGGCGGCGGGGACCGGTGAAGCTTTCTTT
NA	TRBV29-1	TRBJ2-5	NA	CSVEDFRRTSGAQYF	TGCAGCGTTGAAGATTTCAGAAGGACCTCAGGGGCCCAGTACTTC
NA	TRBV6-5	TRBJ1-1	once	CASIQGSEAFF	TGTGCCAGCATTCAGGGGTCTGAAGCTTTCTTT
TRBD1	TRBV6-1	TRBJ2-1	NA	CASAGTVNEQFF	TGTGCCAGCGCAGGGACAGTCAATGAGCAGTTCTTC
TRBD2	TRBV27	TRBJ2-1	NA	CASSFERGGRSPEQFF	TGTGCCAGCAGCTTCGAGAGGGGCGGGAGATCACCTGAGCAGTTCTTC
TRBD2	TRBV5-1	TRBJ2-3	NA	CASSLVGAGGLLAADTQYF	TGCGCCAGCAGCTTGGTTGGAGCGGGAGGGCTATTAGCAGCAGATACGCAGTATTTT
NA	TRBV5-1	TRBJ2-2	NA	CASGGAANTGELFF	TGCGCCAGCGGGGGGGCCGCGAACACCGGGGAGCTGTTTTTT
TRBD1	TRBV5-1	TRBJ2-5	NA	CASSPYNGGTGTETQYF	TGCGCCAGCAGCCCTTACAACGGCGGGACAGGCACCGAGACCCAGTACTTC
NA	TRBV30	TRBJ1-3	NA	CAWSSGGVGNTIYF	TGTGCCTGGAGTTCCGGGGGGGTCGGAAACACCATATATTTT
TRBD2	TRBV4-2	TRBJ2-5	NA	CASSQTGLAGYQETQYF	TGTGCCAGCAGCCAAACAGGACTAGCGGGTTACCAAGAGACCCAGTACTTC
TRBD1	TRBV29-1	TRBJ2-7	NA	CSVEETGGFEQYF	TGCAGCGTTGAGGAGACAGGGGGCTTCGAGCAGTACTTC